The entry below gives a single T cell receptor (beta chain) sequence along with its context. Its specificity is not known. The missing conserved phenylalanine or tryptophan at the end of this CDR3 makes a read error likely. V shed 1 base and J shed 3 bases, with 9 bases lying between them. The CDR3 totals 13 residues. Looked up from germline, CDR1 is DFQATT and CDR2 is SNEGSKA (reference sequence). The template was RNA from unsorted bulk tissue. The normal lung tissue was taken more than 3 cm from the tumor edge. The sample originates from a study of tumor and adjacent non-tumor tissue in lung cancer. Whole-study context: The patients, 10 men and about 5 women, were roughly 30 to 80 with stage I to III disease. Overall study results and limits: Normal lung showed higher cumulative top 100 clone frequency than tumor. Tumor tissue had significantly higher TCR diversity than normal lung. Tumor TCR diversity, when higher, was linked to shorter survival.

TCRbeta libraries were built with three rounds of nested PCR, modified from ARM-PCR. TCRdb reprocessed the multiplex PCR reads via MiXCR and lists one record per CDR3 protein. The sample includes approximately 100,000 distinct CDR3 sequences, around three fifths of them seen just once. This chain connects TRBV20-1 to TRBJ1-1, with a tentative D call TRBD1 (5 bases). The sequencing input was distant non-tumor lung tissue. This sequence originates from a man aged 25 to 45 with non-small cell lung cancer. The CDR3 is CSARGQGDTEAFS. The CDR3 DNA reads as TGCAGTGCTAGAGGGCAGGGCGACACTGAAGCTTTCTCT.